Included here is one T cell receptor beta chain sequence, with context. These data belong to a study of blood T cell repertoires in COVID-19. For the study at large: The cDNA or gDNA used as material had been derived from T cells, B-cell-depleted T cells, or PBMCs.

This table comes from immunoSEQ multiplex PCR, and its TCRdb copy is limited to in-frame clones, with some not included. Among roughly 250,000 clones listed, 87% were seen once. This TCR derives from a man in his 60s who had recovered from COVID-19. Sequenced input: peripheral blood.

The CDR3 DNA follows: TGTGCCAGCAGTGAAGCCGGTGTAAATGGCTACACCTTC. Protein: CASSEAGVNGYTF. The rearrangement uses TRBV6-1 and TRBJ1-2; D call uncertain. The CDR3 sequence is 13 residues long. Trimming cost V 0 bases and J 6 bases, with 8 bases left between them. Germline CDR1 is MNHNS and CDR2 is SASEGT.